This is a list of T cell receptor beta chains from one sample in a study of siplizumab effects on memory and regulatory T cells. Sequenced by immunoSEQ multiplex PCR; TCRdb stores in-frame clones only, minus some. The table lists 100,000 or so clones, 85% to 95% of them singletons. The sequenced material came from non-Treg CD4+ T cells sorted from blood. The receptors derive from a human donor in good health. Each CDR3 is given with its conserved first and last residue. The D gene is left open where the match is weak. Size values are once, few and many counts, or a class for expanded clones, and some rows have none.

abundance	v_gene	d_gene	j_gene	CDR3nt	CDR3aa
few	TRBV7-9	TRBD1	TRBJ2-7	TGTGCCAGCAGCGACCGGGACAGAAGCTCCTACGAGCAGTACTTC	CASSDRDRSSYEQYF
.	TRBV2	TRBD1	TRBJ2-7	TGTGCCAGCCGGGACAGGGGTTACGAGCAGTACTTC	CASRDRGYEQYF
.	TRBV18	TRBD2	TRBJ2-1	TGTGCCAGCTCACCACGAACTAGCGGGAGCAATGAGCAGTTCTTC	CASSPRTSGSNEQFF
.	TRBV18	TRBD2	TRBJ2-6	TGTGCCAGCTCACCAGGACTAGCGGCGGTCTCTGGGGCCAACGTCCTGACTTTC	CASSPGLAAVSGANVLTF
.	TRBV9	TRBD2	TRBJ2-3	TGTGCCAGCAGCGTAGGTTTAGCGGGAGGGATCACAGATACGCAGTATTTT	CASSVGLAGGITDTQYF
.	TRBV27	.	TRBJ2-7	TGTGCCAGCAGTTTATTGGGCAGTGCCCCTTCCGAGCAGTACTTC	CASSLLGSAPSEQYF
once	TRBV28	TRBD2	TRBJ2-3	TGTGCCTCGCGGGAGTACGATACGCAGTATTTT	CASREYDTQYF
.	TRBV7-2	TRBD2	TRBJ2-3	TGTGCCAGCAGCTTTATAGCGGGGCTGTCAGATACGCAGTATTTT	CASSFIAGLSDTQYF
.	TRBV5-1	TRBD2	TRBJ2-2	TGCGCCAGCAGCTTGGCGGCTAGCGGGAGGGCCGCTCGTGACACCGGGGAGCTGTTTTTT	CASSLAASGRAARDTGELFF
.	TRBV30	TRBD1	TRBJ1-1	TGTGCCTGGGGCAGGGGGTTGGGCACTGAAGCTTTCTTT	CAWGRGLGTEAFF
.	TRBV4-1	.	TRBJ1-2	TGCGCCAGCAGCCTGACCCCTGGCGGACTCCAGGGATATGGCTACACCTTC	CASSLTPGGLQGYGYTF
.	TRBV11-2	TRBD2	TRBJ2-3	TGTGCCAGCAGCCCAAGACTAGCGGGGGCGGAAGATACGCAGTATTTT	CASSPRLAGAEDTQYF
.	TRBV5-6	TRBD1	TRBJ2-2	TGTGCCAGCGGCCTCTTGAGGGGGCAGAAGAACACCGGGGAGCTGTTTTTT	CASGLLRGQKNTGELFF
.	TRBV27	.	TRBJ1-6	TGTGCCAGCAGTTTAACAGGAATTCGGGTGTCGCCCCTCCACTTT	CASSLTGIRVSPLHF
.	TRBV19	.	TRBJ2-2	TGTGCCAGTAGTAGGCAGTCTCACGGGGAGCTGTTTTTT	CASSRQSHGELFF
.	TRBV6-6	.	TRBJ1-5	TGTGCCAGCAGTTATGGGGGGCAGAGTCAGCCCCAGCATTTT	CASSYGGQSQPQHF
once	TRBV9	.	TRBJ1-3	TGTGCCAGCAGCGTAGTTGAGAACACCATATATTTT	CASSVVENTIYF
.	TRBV28	TRBD2	TRBJ2-7	TGTGCCAGCAGTTTATCTAGCGGGAACTCCTACGAGCAGTACTTC	CASSLSSGNSYEQYF
.	TRBV12-5	.	TRBJ1-5	TGTGCTAGTGGTTTGGTACTGCCAGGGCTGGGAAATCAGCCCCAGCATTTT	CASGLVLPGLGNQPQHF
.	TRBV5-4	.	TRBJ2-1	TGTGCCAGCAGCTCATCCGAGGGGGGTTTAATCTTC	CASSSSEGGLIF
.	TRBV5-1	.	TRBJ2-2	TGCGCCAGCAGCTGGCAGGAAAACACCGGGGAGCTGTTTTTT	CASSWQENTGELFF
.	TRBV30	.	TRBJ1-2	TGTGCCTGGGGGGGGTATGGCTACACCTTC	CAWGGYGYTF
.	TRBV7-8	TRBD1	TRBJ1-5	TGTGCCAGCAGCGGGACAGTTCGAACCAATCAGCCCCAGCATTTT	CASSGTVRTNQPQHF
.	TRBV7-2	TRBD2	TRBJ2-7	TGTGCCAGCAGCTCCCCTTCTAGCGGGAGTAGGGCCGAGCAGTACTTC	CASSSPSSGSRAEQYF
once	TRBV19	.	TRBJ2-1	TGTGCCAGTAAGCGGCAGGGAGGTATTGATGAGCAGTTCTTC	CASKRQGGIDEQFF